One sample yielded the 9 T cell receptor beta chains listed below, sequenced in a study of shared clonotypes between healthy human individuals. Data came from immunoSEQ multiplex PCR; TCRdb stores just in-frame clones and leaves some out. The sample lists 470,000 or so clones; roughly 80% were seen once. The sample taken for sequencing was PBMCs. The receptors come from a woman in her forties in good health. Some clones in this sample may be carry-over from other donors' samples.

This clone has just a few counts. This chain uses TRBV7-6 with TRBJ2-1, with 10 positions matching TRBD2. Germline lookup yields CDR1 SGHVS and CDR2 FNYEAQ. CDR3 size: 15 residues. V gave up 6 bases and J gave up 2 bases; unmatched junction bases: 4. The CDR3 region has the DNA TGTGCCAGCAGTTCCGGACTAGCGGCCTACAATGAGCAGTTCTTC. Protein: CASSSGLAAYNEQFF.

The chain uses TRBV6-5 and TRBJ2-1, with 10 bases that match TRBD2. This CDR3 is 16 amino acids long. Trimming at V came to 4 bases and at J to 3 bases, leaving 6 bases not matched to a gene. The germline gives CDR1 MNHEY, CDR2 SVGAGI. The CDR3 reads CASSSQREGLYNEQFF. CDR3 nucleotide sequence: TGTGCCAGCAGTTCCCAGCGGGAGGGCCTCTACAATGAGCAGTTCTTC.

The table lists this clone with a few counts. Given a far larger clone just one base away, this is likely a sequencing read error. The V call is TRBV30, the J call TRBJ2-7; D is ambiguous. V lost 0 bases to trimming and J lost 3 bases, with 12 bases between them. The CDR3 extends over 14 amino acids. The germline V gene has CDR1 GTSNPN and CDR2 SVGIG (reference sequence). Here the CDR3 reads CAWSVARIYYEQYF. In nucleotides, the CDR3 is TGTGCCTGGAGTGTAGCCCGAATCTACTACGAGCAGTACTTC.

In the case of this clone: This sample also contains other DNA sequences that code for the same CDR3. The CDR3 region is CASSRAGGQETQYF. Here the CDR3 DNA reads TGTGCCAGCAGCAGGGCAGGGGGGCAAGAGACCCAGTACTTC. The chain is built from TRBV7-9 and TRBJ2-5, with D possibly matching TRBD1 (7 bases). In germline, CDR1 is SEHNR, CDR2 FQNEAQ (reference sequence). The ends were cut back, 5 bases at V and 2 bases at J, with 12 bases in the middle. The CDR3 is 14 residues long. Complete variable domain (other parts from reference TRBV7-9 and TRBJ2-5): DTGVSQNPRHKITKRGQNVTFRCDPISEHNRLYWYRQTLGQGPEFLTYFQNEAQLEKSRLLSDRFSAERPKGSFSTLEIQRTEQGDSAMYLCASSRAGGQETQYFGPGTRLLVL.

The CDR3 here is CASSLDPARGIEAFF. CDR3 coding DNA: TGTGCCAGCAGCTTAGATCCAGCCAGGGGAATTGAAGCTTTCTTT. The gene calls are TRBV11-2 and TRBJ1-1; possibly TRBD1 for D (6 bases). CDR1 and CDR2 (germline): SGHAT, FQNNGV. V lost 0 bases and J 7 bases, leaving 15 bases between the germline ends. This CDR3 contains 15 residues. The full variable domain, in which reference TRBV11-2 and TRBJ1-1 provide the parts outside the CDR3, is EAGVAQSPRYKIIEKRQSVAFWCNPISGHATLYWYQQILGQGPKLLIQFQNNGVVDDSQLPKDRFSAERLKGVDSTLKIQPAKLEDSAVYLCASSLDPARGIEAFFGQGTRLTVV.

The V call is TRBV25-1, the J call TRBJ1-1; D unresolved. Trimming cost V 3 bases and J 3 bases, with 5 bases left between them. The CDR3 runs to 12 residues. CDR1 MGHDK and CDR2 SYGVNS come from the germline V gene. CDR3 in amino acids: CASSEGYTEAFF. The CDR3, as DNA: TGTGCCAGCAGTGAGGGGTACACTGAAGCTTTCTTT.

Only a few counts were recorded for this clone. This sequence joins TRBV29-1 and TRBJ2-7; 11 bases map to TRBD2. This CDR3 is built from 14 residues. J lost 3 bases, V lost 4 bases, and 5 bases had no gene match. Germline assignment: CDR1 SQVTM and CDR2 ANQGSEA. CDR3 nucleotide sequence: TGCAGCGTTGTGACTAGCGGGACTTTCTACGAGCAGTACTTC. Its protein product is CSVVTSGTFYEQYF.

The V and J genes are TRBV7-2 and TRBJ2-7; the D gene is possibly TRBD2 (5 bases). V lost 1 base and J 2 bases, leaving 9 bases between the germline ends. This CDR3 contains 14 residues. Germline-derived CDR1 and CDR2 are SGHTA and FQGNSA. CDR3 loop: CASSLEPSPYEQYF. CDR3 nucleotide sequence: TGTGCCAGCAGCTTAGAGCCTAGCCCCTACGAGCAGTACTTC.

This clone turned up a few times. The chain links TRBV5-1 to TRBJ2-3, with unresolved D. This CDR3 spans 15 amino acids. Germline loops: CDR1 SGHRS, CDR2 YFSETQ. Trimming stripped 2 bases from V and 0 bases from J, with 10 bases between. In nucleotides, the CDR3 is TGCGCCAGCAGCTTATTCGGAGCTAGCACAGATACGCAGTATTTT. This sequence encodes CASSLFGASTDTQYF. Combining the CDR3 with reference TRBV5-1 and TRBJ2-3 gives the whole variable domain KAGVTQTPRYLIKTRGQQVTLSCSPISGHRSVSWYQQTPGQGLQFLFEYFSETQRNKGNFPGRFSGRQFSNSRSEMNVSTLELGDSALYLCASSLFGASTDTQYFGPGTRLTVL.